Listed below are T cell receptor beta chains from one sample, sequenced in a study of T cell responses to AZD1222 COVID-19 vaccine. The data were produced by immunoSEQ multiplex PCR, yet TCRdb's version contains in-frame clones alone and is incomplete. The sample shows approximately 190,000 clones, approximately 90% of them seen only once. Sequencing used peripheral blood, obtained on day 0 of AZD1222 vaccination. These TCRs come from an adult in good health. Each CDR3 is given with its conserved first and last residue.

TRBJ2-2 | 15 | TRBV19 | CASSTQRTGAGELFF
TRBJ2-1 | 13 | TRBV6-5 | CASGQDSYNEQFF
TRBJ2-1 | 20 | TRBV7-3 | CASSFLPRSKWGLKNNEQFF
TRBJ2-1 | 15 | TRBV11-2 | CASSLVGPGWNEQFF
TRBJ1-5 | 16 | TRBV19 | CASSIFGQNSNQPQHF
TRBJ2-5 | 13 | TRBV7-9 | CASSSQNVETQYF
TRBJ2-7 | 12 | TRBV29-1 | CSVRRGAYEQYF
TRBJ2-4 | 13 | TRBV29-1 | CSGVQGYKNIQYF
TRBJ2-1 | 14 | TRBV4-3 | CASSQESSTDEQFF
TRBJ1-1 | 21 | TRBV19 | CASSIPRQPNYDQGMNTEAFF
TRBJ1-2 | 14 | TRBV3-1/TRBV3-2 | CASSQDQTMRGYTF
TRBJ2-7 | 13 | TRBV7-8 | CASSLDYSNEQYF
TRBJ1-1 | 14 | TRBV24-1 | CATSDSTLNTEAFF
TRBJ1-2 | 13 | TRBV7-2 | CASSLAAGRGYTF
TRBJ1-6 | 15 | TRBV7-6 | CASSLGRTYNSPLHF
TRBJ1-5 | 15 | TRBV5-1 | CASSPTGVSNQPQHF
TRBJ1-3 | 15 | TRBV9 | CASSGSGAPGNTIYF
TRBJ2-3 | 15 | TRBV6-5 | CASRQLAGGTDTQYF
TRBJ1-1 | 15 | TRBV3-1/TRBV3-2 | CASSQVLFGATEAFF
TRBJ1-1 | 14 | TRBV7-8 | CASSSRQGGTEAFF
TRBJ1-1 | 15 | TRBV2 | CASSELGQGNTEAFF
TRBJ2-7 | 13 | TRBV27 | CASSSRRTYEQYF
TRBJ1-1 | 13 | TRBV27 | CASCSWVSPEAFF
TRBJ1-2 | 13 | TRBV28 | CASTDSPNYGYTF
TRBJ1-5 | 13 | TRBV12-3/TRBV12-4 | CASSGQGHQPQHF
TRBJ2-7 | 14 | TRBV6-5 | CASTGLWQSYEQYF
TRBJ2-5 | 13 | TRBV7-9 | CASSLVTSETQYF
TRBJ2-7 | 14 | TRBV27 | CASSFLAGTYEQYF
TRBJ1-2 | 15 | TRBV4-3 | CASSQDYGTEYGYTF
TRBJ1-3 | 15 | TRBV7-9 | CASSLGGTTGNTIYF
TRBJ1-5 | 13 | TRBV7-2 | CASSLIDNQPQHF
TRBJ2-7 | 10 | TRBV29-1 | CSVDNGEQYF
TRBJ2-3 | 16 | TRBV7-3 | CASSLTARAAADTQYF
TRBJ2-2 | 18 | TRBV28 | CASSLYSRGLLNTGELFF
TRBJ1-3 | 15 | TRBV29-1 | CSVGDRATPGNTIYF
TRBJ2-1 | 17 | TRBV1 | CTSSQPGTSGSRDEQFF
TRBJ2-2 | 15 | TRBV19 | CASSIDHRPTGELFF
TRBJ1-2 | 11 | TRBV10-3 | CATLAGYGYTF
TRBJ2-5 | 14 | TRBV19 | CASTSTGTKGTQYF
TRBJ2-3 | 13 | TRBV6-6 | CASSPGERDTQYF
TRBJ1-6 | 14 | TRBV23-1 | CASRPLRQSSPLHF
TRBJ2-3 | 13 | TRBV30 | CAWSVPSTDTQYF
TRBJ2-5 | 12 | TRBV5-1 | CASSLRVETQYF
TRBJ2-7 | 14 | TRBV6-5 | CASSYGQGAYEQYF
TRBJ1-1 | 14 | TRBV19 | CASSPHKGATEAFF
TRBJ1-2 | 15 | TRBV4-2 | CASSQDLSGWNGYTF
TRBJ2-5 | 14 | TRBV5-1 | CASSLGGTEETQYF
TRBJ1-1 | 15 | TRBV5-4 | CASSLAKGANTEAFF
TRBJ1-1 | 13 | TRBV18 | CASSPRTDTEAFF
TRBJ1-5 | 15 | TRBV18 | CASSPGTGANQPQHF
TRBJ1-2 | 11 | TRBV20-1 | CSARPTSGYTF
TRBJ2-5 | 12 | TRBV19 | CASSIAVETQYF
TRBJ1-1 | 17 | TRBV13 | CASSLGLSVEGDTEAFF